The clone carrying this T cell receptor beta chain was recorded at least ten times. The CDR3 extends over 14 amino acids. Germline V gene data show CDR1 as SGDLS and CDR2 as YYNGEE. V shed 3 bases and J 2 bases; nucleotides not matched to a gene: 4. The data are from a study of T cells in Graves' hyperthyroidism and ophthalmopathy. Overall study: At the time of initial diagnosis and before any treatment, peripheral blood was collected.

A patient was excluded if there was uncontrolled infection, other autoimmune disease, pregnancy or lactation. The PBMCs had their origin in 10 ml of fresh peripheral blood. There were TCR beta CDR3 regions amplified from RNA transcripts. The study used the HTBI primer set for a first-round RT-PCR of the TCR CDR3. From the multiplex PCR reads, TCRdb called clonotypes with MiXCR, one entry per CDR3 protein. The repertoire holds some 500,000 distinct CDR3 sequences, 15% to 20% seen once, with less than 30% in the top ten. The chain links TRBV9 to TRBJ2-7, with 8 nucleotides matching TRBD1. Material: blood. The clonotype originates from a woman between 25 and 40 years old with Graves' ophthalmopathy. CDR3 sequence (DNA): TGTGCCAGCAGCGCCGGGACAGGCCCCTACGAGCAGTACTTC. Protein sequence: CASSAGTGPYEQYF.